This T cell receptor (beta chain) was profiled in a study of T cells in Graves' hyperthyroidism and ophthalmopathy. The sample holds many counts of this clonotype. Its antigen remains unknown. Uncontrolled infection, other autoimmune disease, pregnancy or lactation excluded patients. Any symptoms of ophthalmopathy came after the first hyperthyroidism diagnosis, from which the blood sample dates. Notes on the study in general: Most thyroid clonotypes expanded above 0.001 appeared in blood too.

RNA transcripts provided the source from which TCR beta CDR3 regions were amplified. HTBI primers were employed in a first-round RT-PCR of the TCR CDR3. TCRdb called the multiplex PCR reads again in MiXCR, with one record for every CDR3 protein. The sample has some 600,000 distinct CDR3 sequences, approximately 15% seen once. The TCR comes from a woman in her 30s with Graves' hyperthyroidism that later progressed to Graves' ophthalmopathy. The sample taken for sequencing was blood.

The CDR3 reads CSVLAGGYETQYF. The CDR3 region has the DNA TGCAGCGTTTTAGCGGGAGGCTATGAGACCCAGTACTTC. This sequence joins TRBV29-1 and TRBJ2-5, with 10 bases aligning to TRBD2. The J segment lost 5 bases and the V segment lost 5 bases, leaving 5 bases of the junction unmatched. The CDR3 totals 13 residues. Germline loops: CDR1 SQVTM, CDR2 ANQGSEA.